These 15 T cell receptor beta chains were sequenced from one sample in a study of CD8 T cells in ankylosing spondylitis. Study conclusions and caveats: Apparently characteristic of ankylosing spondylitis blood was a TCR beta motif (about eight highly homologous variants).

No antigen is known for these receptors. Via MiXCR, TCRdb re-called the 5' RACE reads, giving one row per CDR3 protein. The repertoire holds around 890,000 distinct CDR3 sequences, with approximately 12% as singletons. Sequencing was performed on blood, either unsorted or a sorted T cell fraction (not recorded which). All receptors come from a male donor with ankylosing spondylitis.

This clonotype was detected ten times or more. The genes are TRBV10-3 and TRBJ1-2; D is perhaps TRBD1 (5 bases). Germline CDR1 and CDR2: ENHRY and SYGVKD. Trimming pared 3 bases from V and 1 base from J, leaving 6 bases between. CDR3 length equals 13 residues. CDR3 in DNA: TGTGCCATCAGTGACAGGGTTAACTATGGCTACACCTTC. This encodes CAISDRVNYGYTF.

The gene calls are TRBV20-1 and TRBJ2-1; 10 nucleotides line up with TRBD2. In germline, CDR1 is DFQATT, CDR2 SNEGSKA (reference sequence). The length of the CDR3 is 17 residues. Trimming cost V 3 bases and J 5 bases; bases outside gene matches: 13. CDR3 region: CSASSPTSGLTNNEQFF. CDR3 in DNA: TGCAGTGCTAGCTCCCCGACTAGCGGGTTAACTAACAATGAGCAGTTCTTC.

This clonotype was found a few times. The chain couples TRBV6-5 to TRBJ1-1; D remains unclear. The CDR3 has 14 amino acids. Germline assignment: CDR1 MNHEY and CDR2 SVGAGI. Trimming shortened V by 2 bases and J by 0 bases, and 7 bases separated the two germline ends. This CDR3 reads CASSYGRMNTEAFF. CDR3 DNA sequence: TGTGCCAGCAGTTACGGACGGATGAACACTGAAGCTTTCTTT.

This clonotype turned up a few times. In DNA, the CDR3 is TGCGCCAGCAGCCAAGAGCAGGGGGCCACTGAAGCTTTCTTT. Translation: CASSQEQGATEAFF. This chain connects TRBV4-3 to TRBJ1-1; 8 nucleotides line up with TRBD1. V shed 0 bases, J shed 4 bases, and the junction held 1 base outside the gene matches. CDR3 length equals 14 residues. Germline lookup yields CDR1 LGHNA and CDR2 YSLEER.

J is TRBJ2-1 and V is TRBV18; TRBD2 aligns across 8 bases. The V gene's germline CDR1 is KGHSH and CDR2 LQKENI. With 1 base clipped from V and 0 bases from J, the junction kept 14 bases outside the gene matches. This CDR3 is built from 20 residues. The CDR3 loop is CASSPRGLASITSSYNEQFF. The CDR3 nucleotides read TGTGCCAGCTCACCACGCGGACTAGCATCTATCACTAGCTCCTACAATGAGCAGTTCTTC.

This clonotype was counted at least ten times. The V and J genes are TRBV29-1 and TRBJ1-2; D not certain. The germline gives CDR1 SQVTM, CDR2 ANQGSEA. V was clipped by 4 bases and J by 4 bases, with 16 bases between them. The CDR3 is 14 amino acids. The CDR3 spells CSVAQRLSTYGYTF. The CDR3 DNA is TGCAGCGTTGCTCAGAGACTCTCGACCTATGGCTACACCTTC.

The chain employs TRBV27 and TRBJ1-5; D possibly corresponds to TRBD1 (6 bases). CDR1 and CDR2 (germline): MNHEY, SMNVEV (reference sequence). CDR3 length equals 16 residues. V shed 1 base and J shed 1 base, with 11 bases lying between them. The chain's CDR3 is CASSLLGRGSNQPQHF. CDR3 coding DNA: TGTGCCAGCAGTTTATTGGGCAGGGGAAGCAATCAGCCCCAGCATTTT.

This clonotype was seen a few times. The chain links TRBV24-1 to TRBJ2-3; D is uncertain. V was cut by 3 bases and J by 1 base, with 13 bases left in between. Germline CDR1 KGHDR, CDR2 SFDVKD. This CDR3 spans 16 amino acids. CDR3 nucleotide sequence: TGTGCCACCAGTGATCCAGCTGATGTCCGCACAGATACGCAGTATTTT. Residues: CATSDPADVRTDTQYF.

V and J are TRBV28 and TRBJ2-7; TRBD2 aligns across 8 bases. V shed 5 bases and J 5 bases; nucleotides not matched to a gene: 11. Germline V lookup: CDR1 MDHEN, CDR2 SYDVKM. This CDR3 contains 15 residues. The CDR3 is CASSDYEREINEQYF. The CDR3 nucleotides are TGTGCCAGCAGTGATTATGAGCGGGAGATCAACGAGCAGTACTTC.

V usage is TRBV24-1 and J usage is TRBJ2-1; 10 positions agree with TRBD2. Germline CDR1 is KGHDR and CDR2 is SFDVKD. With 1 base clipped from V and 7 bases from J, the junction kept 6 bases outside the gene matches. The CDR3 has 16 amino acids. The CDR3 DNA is TGTGCCACCAGTGATTTCCTAGCGGGGGACGGTAATGAGCAGTTCTTC. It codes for CATSDFLAGDGNEQFF.

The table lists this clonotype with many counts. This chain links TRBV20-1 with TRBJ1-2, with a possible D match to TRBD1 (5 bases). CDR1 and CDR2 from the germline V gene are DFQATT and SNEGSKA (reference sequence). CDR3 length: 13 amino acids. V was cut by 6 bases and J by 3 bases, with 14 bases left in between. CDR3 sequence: CSAQPDSDYGYTF. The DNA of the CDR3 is TGCAGTGCCCAACCCGACAGCGACTATGGCTACACCTTC.

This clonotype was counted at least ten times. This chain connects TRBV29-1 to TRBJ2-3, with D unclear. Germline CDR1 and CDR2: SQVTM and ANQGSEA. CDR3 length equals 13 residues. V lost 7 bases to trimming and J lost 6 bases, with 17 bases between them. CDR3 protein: CSGARYLEDTQYF. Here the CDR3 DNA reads TGCAGCGGGGCTAGATACCTCGAGGATACGCAGTATTTT.

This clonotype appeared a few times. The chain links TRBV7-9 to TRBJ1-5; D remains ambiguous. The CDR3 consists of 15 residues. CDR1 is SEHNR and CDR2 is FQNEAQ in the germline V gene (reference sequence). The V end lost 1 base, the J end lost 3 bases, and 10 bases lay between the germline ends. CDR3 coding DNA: TGTGCCAGCAGCTTAGGCAGAGAGGCCAATCAGCCCCAGCATTTT. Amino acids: CASSLGREANQPQHF.

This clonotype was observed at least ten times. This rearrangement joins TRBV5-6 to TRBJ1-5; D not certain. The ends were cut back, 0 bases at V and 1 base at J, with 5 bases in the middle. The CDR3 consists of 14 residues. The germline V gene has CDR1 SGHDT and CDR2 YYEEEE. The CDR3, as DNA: TGTGCCAGCAGCTTGGGACTGAGCAATCAGCCCCAGCATTTT. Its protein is CASSLGLSNQPQHF.

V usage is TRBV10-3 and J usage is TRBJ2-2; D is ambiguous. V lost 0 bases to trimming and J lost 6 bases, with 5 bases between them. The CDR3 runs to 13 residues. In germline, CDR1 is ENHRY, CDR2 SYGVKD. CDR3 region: CAISESGPGELFF. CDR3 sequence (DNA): TGTGCCATCAGTGAGTCAGGGCCCGGGGAGCTGTTTTTT.